The clone carrying this T cell receptor (beta chain) came up many times. This sample is part of a study of low-dose radiotherapy and immunotherapy resistance in tumors. Study overall: Aspirin was taken orally by patients at 300 mg daily for four cycles from cycle 1 day 1.

Regarding time point: before trial treatment. Tumors of eligible patients were advanced, solid and lacking tumor-infiltrating lymphocytes. The CDR3 covers 15 residues. The V and J ends lost 5 bases and 3 bases, in that order; junction bases with no gene match: 8. The germline gives CDR1 LGHDT, CDR2 YNNKEL (reference sequence). TRAV- and TRBV-specific primers were used for first-strand cDNA, which covered alpha and beta chains. Over about 18 PCR cycles, TCRs were amplified from a constant-region primer and V-primer adapter. mRNA, once isolated, was amplified by in vitro transcription. Using its own MiXCR run on the reads, TCRdb lists one record per CDR3 protein. Of some 39,000 distinct CDR3 sequences in the sample, around a third were seen once.

Specimen: PBMCs, collected before treatment. The J gene is TRBJ2-7, the V gene TRBV3-1; TRBD2 matches at 9 bases. The clonotype comes from a male donor with gallbladder cancer. CDR3 sequence reads: CASSEAGTSIYEQYF. The CDR3 bases are TGTGCCAGCAGCGAAGCCGGGACTAGCATCTACGAGCAGTACTTC.